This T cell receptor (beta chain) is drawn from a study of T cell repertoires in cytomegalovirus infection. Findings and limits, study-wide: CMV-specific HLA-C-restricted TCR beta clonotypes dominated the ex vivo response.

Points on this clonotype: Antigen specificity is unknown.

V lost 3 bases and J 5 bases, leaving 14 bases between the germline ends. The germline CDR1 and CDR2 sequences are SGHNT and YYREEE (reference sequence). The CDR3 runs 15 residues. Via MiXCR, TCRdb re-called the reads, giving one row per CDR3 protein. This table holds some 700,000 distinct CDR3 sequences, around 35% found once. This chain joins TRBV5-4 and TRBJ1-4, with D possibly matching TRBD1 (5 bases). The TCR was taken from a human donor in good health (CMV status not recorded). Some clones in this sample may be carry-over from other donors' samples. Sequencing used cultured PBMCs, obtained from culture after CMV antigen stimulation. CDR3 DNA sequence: TGTGCCAGCAGCTGGGCGGGACTCGAGAATGAAAAACTGTTTTTT. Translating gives CASSWAGLENEKLFF.